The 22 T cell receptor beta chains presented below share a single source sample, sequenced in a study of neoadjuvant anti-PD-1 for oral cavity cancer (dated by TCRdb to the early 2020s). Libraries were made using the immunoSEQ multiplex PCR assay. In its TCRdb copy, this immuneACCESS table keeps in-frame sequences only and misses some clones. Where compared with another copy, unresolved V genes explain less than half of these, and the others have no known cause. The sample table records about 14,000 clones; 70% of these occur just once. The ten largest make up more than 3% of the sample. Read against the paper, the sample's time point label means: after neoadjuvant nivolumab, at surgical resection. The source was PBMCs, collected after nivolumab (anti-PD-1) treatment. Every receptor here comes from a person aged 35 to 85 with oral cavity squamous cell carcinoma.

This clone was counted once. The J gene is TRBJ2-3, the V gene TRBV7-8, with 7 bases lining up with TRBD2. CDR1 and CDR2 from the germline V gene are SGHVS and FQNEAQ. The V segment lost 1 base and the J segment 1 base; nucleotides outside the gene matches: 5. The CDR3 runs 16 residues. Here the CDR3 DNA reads TGTGCCAGCAGCTTAGAAGCTAGCGGAGGCACAGATACGCAGTATTTT. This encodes CASSLEASGGTDTQYF.

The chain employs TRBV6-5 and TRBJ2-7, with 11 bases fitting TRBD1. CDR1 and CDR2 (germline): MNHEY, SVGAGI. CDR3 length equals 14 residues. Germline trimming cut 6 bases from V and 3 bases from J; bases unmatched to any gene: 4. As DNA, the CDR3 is TGTGCCAGCAGGGCCGGGACAGGGGGCTACGAGCAGTACTTC. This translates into CASRAGTGGYEQYF.

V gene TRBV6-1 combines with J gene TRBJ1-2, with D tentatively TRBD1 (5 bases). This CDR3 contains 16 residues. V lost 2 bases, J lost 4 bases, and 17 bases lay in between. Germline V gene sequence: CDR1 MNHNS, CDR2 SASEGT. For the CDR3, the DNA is TGTGCCAGCAGTGAATTAGCGGCAGGGCCCAGCTATGGCTACACCTTC. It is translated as CASSELAAGPSYGYTF.

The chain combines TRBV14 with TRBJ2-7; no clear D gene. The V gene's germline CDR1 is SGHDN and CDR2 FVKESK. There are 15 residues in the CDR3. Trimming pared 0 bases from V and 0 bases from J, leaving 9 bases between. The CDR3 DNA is TGTGCCAGCAGCCAAGAGAGGACCGACTCCTACGAGCAGTACTTC. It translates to CASSQERTDSYEQYF. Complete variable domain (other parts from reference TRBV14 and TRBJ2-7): EAGVTQFPSHSVIEKGQTVTLRCDPISGHDNLYWYRRVMGKEIKFLLHFVKESKQDESGMPNNRFLAERTGGTYSTLKVQPAELEDSGVYFCASSQERTDSYEQYFGPGTRLTVT.

CDR3 amino acids: CASSRDTSTDTQYF. CDR3 nucleotides: TGTGCCAGCAGCAGGGACACTAGCACAGATACGCAGTATTTT. The V gene is TRBV6-5, the J gene TRBJ2-3, with D tentatively TRBD1 (6 bases). This CDR3 has 14 amino acids. Germline CDR1 is MNHEY and CDR2 is SVGAGI. The germline V and J ends were trimmed by 6 bases and 0 bases, with 10 bases remaining between them.

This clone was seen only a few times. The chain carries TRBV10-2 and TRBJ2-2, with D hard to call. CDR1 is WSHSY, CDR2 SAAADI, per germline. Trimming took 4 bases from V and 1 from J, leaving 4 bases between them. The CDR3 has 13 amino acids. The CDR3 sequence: CASSAVNTGELFF. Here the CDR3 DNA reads TGCGCCAGCAGTGCGGTGAACACCGGGGAGCTGTTTTTT.

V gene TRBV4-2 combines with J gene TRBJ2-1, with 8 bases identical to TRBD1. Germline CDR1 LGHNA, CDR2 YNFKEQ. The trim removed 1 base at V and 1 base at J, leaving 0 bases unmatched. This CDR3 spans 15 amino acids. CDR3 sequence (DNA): TGTGCCAGCAGCCAAGGGACAGGGTCCTACAATGAGCAGTTCTTC. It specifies CASSQGTGSYNEQFF.

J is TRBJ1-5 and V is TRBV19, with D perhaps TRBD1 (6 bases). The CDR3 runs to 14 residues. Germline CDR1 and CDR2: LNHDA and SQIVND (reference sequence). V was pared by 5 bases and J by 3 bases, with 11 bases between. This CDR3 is CASSSDSTNQPQHF. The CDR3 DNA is TGTGCCAGTAGTTCGGACAGCACCAATCAGCCCCAGCATTTT.

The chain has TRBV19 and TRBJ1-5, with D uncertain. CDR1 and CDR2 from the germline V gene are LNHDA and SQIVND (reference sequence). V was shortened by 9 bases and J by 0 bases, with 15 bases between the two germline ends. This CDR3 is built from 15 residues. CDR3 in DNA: TGTGCCAGCACCCTGGGCCACTATAGCAATCAGCCCCAGCATTTT. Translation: CASTLGHYSNQPQHF.

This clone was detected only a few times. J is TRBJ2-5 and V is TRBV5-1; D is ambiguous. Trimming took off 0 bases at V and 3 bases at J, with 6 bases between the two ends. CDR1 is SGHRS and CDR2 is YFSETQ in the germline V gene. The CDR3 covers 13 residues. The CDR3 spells CASSLVEEETQYF. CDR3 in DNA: TGCGCCAGCAGCTTGGTAGAGGAAGAGACCCAGTACTTC.

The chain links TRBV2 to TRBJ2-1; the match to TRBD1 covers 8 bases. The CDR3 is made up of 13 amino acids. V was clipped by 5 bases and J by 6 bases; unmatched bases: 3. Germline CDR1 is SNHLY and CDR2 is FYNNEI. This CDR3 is CASSTDRVNEQFF. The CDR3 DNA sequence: TGTGCCAGCAGTACGGACAGGGTCAATGAGCAGTTCTTC.

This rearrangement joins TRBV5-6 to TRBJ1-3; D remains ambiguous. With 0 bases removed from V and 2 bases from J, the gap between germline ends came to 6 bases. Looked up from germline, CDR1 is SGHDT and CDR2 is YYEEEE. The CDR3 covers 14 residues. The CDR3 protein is CASSLGGPGNTIYF. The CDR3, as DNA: TGTGCCAGCAGCTTGGGGGGTCCTGGAAACACCATATATTTT.

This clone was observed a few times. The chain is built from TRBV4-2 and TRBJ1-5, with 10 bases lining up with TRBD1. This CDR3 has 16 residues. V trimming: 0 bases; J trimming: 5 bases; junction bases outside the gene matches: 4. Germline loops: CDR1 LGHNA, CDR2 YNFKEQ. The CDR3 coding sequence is TGTGCCAGCAGCCAAGAAGCGGGGACAGGGGATCAGCCCCAGCATTTT. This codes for CASSQEAGTGDQPQHF.

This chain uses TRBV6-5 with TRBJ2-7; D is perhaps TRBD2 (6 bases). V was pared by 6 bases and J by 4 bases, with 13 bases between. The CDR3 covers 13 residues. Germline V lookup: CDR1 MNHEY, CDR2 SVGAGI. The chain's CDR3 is CASSPGLRYEQYF. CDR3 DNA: TGTGCCAGCAGCCCGGGACTTCGATACGAGCAGTACTTC.

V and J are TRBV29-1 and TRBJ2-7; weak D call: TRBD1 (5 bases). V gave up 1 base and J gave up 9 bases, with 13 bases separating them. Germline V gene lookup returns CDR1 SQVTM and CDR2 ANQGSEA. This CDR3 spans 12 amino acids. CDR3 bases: TGCAGCGTTGAAGCGGCCAGTGGGGCGCAGTACTTC. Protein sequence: CSVEAASGAQYF.

This CDR3 reads CASRGMVKGLSSSYNEQFF. CDR3 sequence (DNA): TGTGCCAGCAGGGGTATGGTAAAGGGACTTTCTAGCTCCTACAATGAGCAGTTCTTC. V and J are TRBV2 and TRBJ2-1, with TRBD2 as a possible D gene (6 bases). Trimming left V 6 bases short and J 0 bases short, with 24 bases between. Germline V gene data show CDR1 as SNHLY and CDR2 as FYNNEI. CDR3 length equals 19 residues.

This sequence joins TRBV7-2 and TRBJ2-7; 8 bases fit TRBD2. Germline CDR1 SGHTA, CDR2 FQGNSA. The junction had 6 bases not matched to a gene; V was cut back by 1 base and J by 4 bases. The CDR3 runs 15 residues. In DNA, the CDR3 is TGTGCCAGCAGCTTAGGACTAGCGAGCGTTTACGAGCAGTACTTC. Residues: CASSLGLASVYEQYF. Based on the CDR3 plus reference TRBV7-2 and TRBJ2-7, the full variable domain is GAGVSQSPSNKVTEKGKDVELRCDPISGHTALYWYRQSLGQGLEFLIYFQGNSAPDKSGLPSDRFSAERTGGSVSTLTIQRTQQEDSAVYLCASSLGLASVYEQYFGPGTRLTVT.

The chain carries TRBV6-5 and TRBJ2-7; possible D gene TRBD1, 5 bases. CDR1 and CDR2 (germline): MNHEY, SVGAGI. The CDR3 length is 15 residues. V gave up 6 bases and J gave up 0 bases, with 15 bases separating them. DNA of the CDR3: TGTGCCAGCAGAAACGCCGACAGAGGCTCCTACGAGCAGTACTTC. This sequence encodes CASRNADRGSYEQYF.

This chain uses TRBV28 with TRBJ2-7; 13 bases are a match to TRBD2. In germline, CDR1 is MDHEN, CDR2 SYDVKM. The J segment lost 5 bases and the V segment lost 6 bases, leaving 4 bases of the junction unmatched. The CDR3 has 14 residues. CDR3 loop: CASRPGLAGHEQYF. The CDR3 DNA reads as TGTGCCAGCAGGCCGGGACTAGCGGGGCACGAGCAGTACTTC.

This CDR3 is CASSTRPGQGLETQYF. The CDR3 DNA follows: TGTGCCAGTAGCACCCGTCCGGGACAGGGCTTGGAGACCCAGTACTTC. This chain uses TRBV19 with TRBJ2-5; 9 nucleotides line up with TRBD1. In germline, CDR1 is LNHDA, CDR2 SQIVND (reference sequence). V trimming: 6 bases; J trimming: 5 bases; junction bases outside the gene matches: 13. The CDR3 has 16 residues.

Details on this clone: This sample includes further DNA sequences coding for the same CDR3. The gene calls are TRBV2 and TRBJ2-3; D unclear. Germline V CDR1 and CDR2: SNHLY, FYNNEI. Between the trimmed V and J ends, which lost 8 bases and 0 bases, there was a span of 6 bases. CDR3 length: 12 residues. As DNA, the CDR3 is TGTGCCAGCCGAGTAAGCACAGATACGCAGTATTTT. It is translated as CASRVSTDTQYF.

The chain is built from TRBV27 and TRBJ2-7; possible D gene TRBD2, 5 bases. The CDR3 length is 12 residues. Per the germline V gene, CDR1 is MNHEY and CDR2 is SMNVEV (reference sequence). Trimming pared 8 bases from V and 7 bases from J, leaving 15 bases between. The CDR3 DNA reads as TGTGCCAGCGGGCCAGCTTCGGGGGAGCAGTACTTC. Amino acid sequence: CASGPASGEQYF.